This is a list of T cell receptor beta chains from one sample in a study of cytomegalovirus exposure and HLA in healthy donors. The protocol was immunoSEQ multiplex PCR, while the TCRdb copy is restricted to in-frame clones and leaves out a portion. The table shows some 160,000 clones, with approximately 81% occurring only once. Sequenced material: PBMCs. The source is a man in his thirties or forties in good health and CMV-seropositive. The CDR3 runs from the conserved cysteine through the conserved F or W. Each record gives: J gene, D gene, CDR3 length, V gene, clone size, CDR3 DNA, CDR3 protein. The D gene is left open where the match is weak. Size tells how often a clone was seen (once, few, many) or the class of an expanded clone, and some rows leave it out.

TRBJ2-1 TRBD1 15 TRBV7-9 . TGTGCCAGCAGCTTCGGGACAGGGGAGTACAATGAGCAGTTCTTC CASSFGTGEYNEQFF
TRBJ2-7 . 13 TRBV5-1 . TGCGCCAGCAGCACCGGACTACCGTACGAGCAGTACTTC CASSTGLPYEQYF
TRBJ1-5 TRBD1 17 TRBV7-9 . TGTGCCAGCAGCAAGACCCGGGACAGGGGGTTGGATCAGCCCCAGCATTTT CASSKTRDRGLDQPQHF
TRBJ2-3 TRBD2 16 TRBV9 . TGTGCCAGCAGCTCCAGACTAGCGGGAGGTTCAGATACGCAGTATTTT CASSSRLAGGSDTQYF
TRBJ1-2 TRBD1 16 TRBV7-9 once TGTGCCAGCAGCCAGAGGTCAGGGGGCAAGAACTATGGCTACACCTTC CASSQRSGGKNYGYTF
TRBJ2-1 . 16 TRBV7-6 few TGTGCCAGCAGCTCCCGACTCGGTCGAACCGACAATGAGCAGTTCTTC CASSSRLGRTDNEQFF
TRBJ2-4 TRBD2 15 TRBV9 . TGTGCCAGCAGCGTAGCGGGCGGGAGTTGGGACATTCAGTACTTC CASSVAGGSWDIQYF
TRBJ2-5 . 14 TRBV12-5 . TGTGCTAGTGAAGCGGACGGTATACAAGAGACCCAGTACTTC CASEADGIQETQYF
TRBJ1-4 . 14 TRBV30 . TGTGCCTGGAGTGTACTTAAGGGAGGGGAAAAACTGTTTTTT CAWSVLKGGEKLFF
TRBJ2-2 TRBD2 15 TRBV5-1 . TGCGCCAGCAGCACAGGACTAGGTAACACCGGGGAGCTGTTTTTT CASSTGLGNTGELFF
TRBJ1-1 . 16 TRBV4-1 . TGCGCCAGCAGCCAAGGAGGGAGGGGATGGGGCACTGAAGCTTTCTTT CASSQGGRGWGTEAFF
TRBJ1-4 . 17 TRBV5-6 . TGTGCCAGCAGCAGGTGGGCAGTCCCTCGTCAAGCTGAAAAACTGTTTTTT CASSRWAVPRQAEKLFF
TRBJ1-5 . 16 TRBV19 once TGTGCCAGTAGTATAGGAGGGGCGGGGGGCAATCAGCCCCAGCATTTT CASSIGGAGGNQPQHF
TRBJ2-1 TRBD2 16 TRBV19 once TGTGCCAGTAGTATAGCCCCCGATGGGCGAGCGGGAGGGTTGGTCTTC CASSIAPDGRAGGLVF